The 29 T cell receptor beta chains below come from one sample, sequenced in a study of T cells in localized non-small cell lung cancer. TCRdb's table, derived via immunoSEQ multiplex PCR, lists solely in-frame clones and lacks some. The sample records around 41,000 clones, roughly four fifths being singletons. Sequenced material: PBMCs, taken before any cancer treatment. Receptors originate from a man between 40 and 69 years old with stage II lung adenocarcinoma.

This chain links TRBV27 with TRBJ2-2, with 9 bases aligning to TRBD2. The germline V gene encodes CDR1 MNHEY and CDR2 SMNVEV (reference sequence). This CDR3 spans 16 amino acids. J lost 5 bases, V lost 8 bases, and 12 bases had no gene match. The CDR3 region is CASSPLSGRRTGELFF. In nucleotides, the CDR3 is TGTGCCAGCTCTCCACTTAGCGGGAGAAGGACCGGGGAGCTGTTTTTT.

In this sample, this clone turned up a few times. V is TRBV16 and J is TRBJ2-1; TRBD1 agrees at 10 bases. Trimming removed 3 bases from V and 9 bases from J; junction bases left unmatched: 5. The CDR3 contains 14 residues. Germline lookup yields CDR1 KGHSY and CDR2 FQNENV. The CDR3 loop is CASSHGQGVGEQFF. The DNA of the CDR3 is TGTGCCAGCAGCCACGGACAGGGGGTGGGTGAGCAGTTCTTC.

This clone was seen a single time. The chain combines TRBV4-3 with TRBJ1-1; D ambiguous. The CDR3 has 16 residues. Deletions cut 0 bases from V and 0 bases from J, with 11 bases between. CDR1 is LGHNA and CDR2 is YSLEER in the germline V gene. The CDR3 DNA reads TGCGCCAGCAGCCAAGACCGTGGGTTGGTGAACACTGAAGCTTTCTTT. This codes for CASSQDRGLVNTEAFF.

The chain has TRBV9 and TRBJ2-3; D unclear. The CDR3 runs 14 residues. V shed 4 bases and J shed 0 bases, with 9 bases lying between them. Germline assignment: CDR1 SGDLS and CDR2 YYNGEE. The CDR3 sequence: CASSPDVSTDTQYF. As DNA, the CDR3 is TGTGCCAGCAGCCCGGACGTTAGCACAGATACGCAGTATTTT. Variable domain in full (rest from reference TRBV9 and TRBJ2-3): DSGVTQTPKHLITATGQRVTLRCSPRSGDLSVYWYQQSLDQGLQFLIQYYNGEERAKGNILERFSAQQFPDLHSELNLSSLELGDSALYFCASSPDVSTDTQYFGPGTRLTVL.

The V gene is TRBV14, the J gene TRBJ1-2, with 9 bases aligning to TRBD1. The CDR3 extends over 16 amino acids. J lost 7 bases, V lost 4 bases, and 13 bases had no gene match. Germline loops: CDR1 SGHDN, CDR2 FVKESK. In DNA form, the CDR3 reads TGTGCCAGCAGCCGAGAACAGGGGGCGCCCCAGATTGGCTACACCTTC. This codes for CASSREQGAPQIGYTF.

The table lists this clone with a few counts. The chain is built from TRBV7-9 and TRBJ2-1; D call uncertain. CDR3 size: 11 residues. In germline, CDR1 is SEHNR, CDR2 FQNEAQ (reference sequence). With 11 bases removed from V and 6 bases from J, the gap between germline ends came to 11 bases. This chain's CDR3 is CAVRQSNEQFF. In DNA form, the CDR3 reads TGTGCCGTCCGGCAGAGCAATGAGCAGTTCTTC.

The rearrangement uses TRBV4-1 and TRBJ2-3; D remains ambiguous. The CDR3 has 14 residues. With 0 bases removed from V and 2 bases from J, the gap between germline ends came to 6 bases. Germline V gives CDR1 MGHRA, CDR2 YSYEKL. Here the CDR3 reads CASSQDRTTDTQYF. CDR3 bases: TGCGCCAGCAGCCAAGATAGGACCACAGATACGCAGTATTTT.

This chain joins TRBV7-3 and TRBJ2-3; 8 bases line up with TRBD1. V trimming: 3 bases; J trimming: 2 bases; junction bases outside the gene matches: 7. The CDR3 has 16 amino acids. Germline V gene data show CDR1 as SGHTA and CDR2 as FQGTGA. The CDR3 spells CASSFGTGRTTDTQYF. CDR3 nucleotide sequence: TGTGCCAGCAGCTTCGGGACAGGAAGAACCACAGATACGCAGTATTTT.

V usage is TRBV7-9 and J usage is TRBJ2-5; no firm D call. The CDR3 has 14 residues. V was cut by 1 base and J by 3 bases, with 9 bases left in between. Germline V gives CDR1 SEHNR, CDR2 FQNEAQ (reference sequence). The CDR3 DNA is TGTGCCAGCAGCTTAGTGGGTGGGAAAGAGACCCAGTACTTC. Protein: CASSLVGGKETQYF.

The chain recombines TRBV2 with TRBJ1-4, with TRBD1 identical over 8 bases. J gave up 3 bases and V 4 bases, and 4 bases lay outside the gene matches. This CDR3 contains 15 residues. CDR1 is SNHLY, CDR2 FYNNEI, per germline. The CDR3 loop reads CASSGQGNPNEKLFF. The CDR3 coding sequence is TGTGCCAGCAGTGGACAGGGGAACCCTAATGAAAAACTGTTTTTT.

This clone is a singleton in its sample. V and J are TRBV30 and TRBJ1-4; D remains ambiguous. Germline V gene data show CDR1 as GTSNPN and CDR2 as SVGIG (reference sequence). CDR3 length equals 13 residues. V lost 0 bases, J lost 7 bases, and 9 bases lay in between. The CDR3 DNA follows: TGTGCCTGGAGTGTCCCCCCGGGTGAAAAACTGTTTTTT. Its translation is CAWSVPPGEKLFF.

The CDR3 DNA reads TGTGCCAGCATCCCCAGGGAGTCAGGGGCCAACGTCCTGACTTTC. Encoded protein: CASIPRESGANVLTF. The chain carries TRBV6-1 and TRBJ2-6; D might be TRBD1 or TRBD2, each matching 5 bases. The V and J ends lost 7 bases and 4 bases respectively, with 14 bases between them. CDR1 and CDR2 from the germline V gene are MNHNS and SASEGT. The CDR3 consists of 15 residues.

This clone was recorded a few times. The CDR3 region is CASSLGTGVTGELFF. In nucleotides, the CDR3 is TGTGCCAGCAGCTTGGGGACAGGGGTCACCGGGGAGCTGTTTTTT. V and J are TRBV7-9 and TRBJ2-2; the match to TRBD1 covers 10 bases. V trimming: 3 bases; J trimming: 4 bases; junction bases outside the gene matches: 2. The CDR3 runs to 15 residues. Germline lookup yields CDR1 SEHNR and CDR2 FQNEAQ (reference sequence). Drawing the rest from reference TRBV7-9 and TRBJ2-2, the complete variable domain is DTGVSQNPRHKITKRGQNVTFRCDPISEHNRLYWYRQTLGQGPEFLTYFQNEAQLEKSRLLSDRFSAERPKGSFSTLEIQRTEQGDSAMYLCASSLGTGVTGELFFGEGSRLTVL.

This chain connects TRBV6-9 to TRBJ2-7; D uncertain. The V gene lost 5 bases and the J gene lost 3 bases, with 11 bases spanning the gap. Germline CDR1 reads MNHGY; CDR2 reads SVAAGI. This CDR3 has 13 residues. The CDR3 DNA follows: TGTGCCAGCAGTGCCGACGTTTTCTACGAGCAGTACTTC. Translating it yields CASSADVFYEQYF.

This clone was detected a few times. The V call is TRBV5-3, the J call TRBJ2-7; D might be TRBD1 or TRBD2, each matching 5 bases. TRBV5-3 qualifies as an ORF whose function is uncertain. Between the trimmed V and J ends, which lost 3 bases and 3 bases, there was a span of 25 bases. The CDR3 length is 18 residues. The CDR3 sequence: CARSSGTSDHSIFYEQYF. The CDR3 coding sequence is TGTGCCAGAAGCTCGGGGACGTCGGATCACTCTATTTTCTACGAGCAGTACTTC.

V usage is TRBV13 and J usage is TRBJ1-1; D gene unclear. This CDR3 comprises 13 residues. Germline assignment: CDR1 PRHDT and CDR2 FYEKMQ (reference sequence). V gave up 3 bases and J gave up 0 bases, with 5 bases separating them. This chain's CDR3 is CASSFSVNTEAFF. The CDR3 DNA sequence: TGTGCCAGCAGCTTTTCGGTGAACACTGAAGCTTTCTTT.

CDR3 protein: CASSLQGTTEAFF. The CDR3, as DNA: TGTGCCAGTTCGTTACAGGGGACTACTGAAGCTTTCTTT. This chain links TRBV19 with TRBJ1-1; TRBD1 agrees at 7 bases. The germline V gene has CDR1 LNHDA and CDR2 SQIVND (reference sequence). V was clipped by 8 bases and J by 5 bases; unmatched bases: 8. This CDR3 has 13 amino acids.

V is TRBV7-2 and J is TRBJ1-1, with D possibly being TRBD1 (5 bases). V was cut by 2 bases and J by 1 base, with 14 bases left in between. This CDR3 has 16 residues. Looked up from germline, CDR1 is SGHTA and CDR2 is FQGNSA. DNA of the CDR3: TGTGCCAGCAGCTTACAGGGCGGCAGAGAGAACACTGAAGCTTTCTTT. Residues: CASSLQGGRENTEAFF.

The chain links TRBV11-3 to TRBJ1-1; D gene ambiguous. V dropped 5 bases and J dropped 4 bases, with 14 bases sitting between them. Per the germline V gene, CDR1 is SGHNT and CDR2 is YENEEA. The CDR3 contains 14 residues. The CDR3 nucleotides are TGTGCCAGCAGCCCCTCTCTTCGAGGCACTGAAGCTTTCTTT. Protein sequence: CASSPSLRGTEAFF.

This chain joins TRBV7-2 and TRBJ1-2; D is unresolved. Trimming took 6 bases from V and 8 from J, leaving 16 bases between them. Germline CDR1 and CDR2: SGHTA and FQGNSA. CDR3 length: 13 residues. CDR3 sequence: CASSLSTADGYTF. In DNA form, the CDR3 reads TGTGCCAGCAGTTTAAGTACCGCGGACGGCTACACCTTC.

This clone was recorded only once. The V and J genes are TRBV6-5 and TRBJ2-4, with D possibly being TRBD1 (6 bases). The CDR3 is made up of 15 amino acids. Germline-derived CDR1 and CDR2 are MNHEY and SVGAGI. Deletions cut 6 bases from V and 5 bases from J, with 17 bases between. CDR3 amino acids: CASRRPGQRENIQYF. In nucleotides, the CDR3 is TGTGCCAGCAGGCGACCAGGACAGCGAGAAAACATTCAGTACTTC.

This clone was seen only a few times. The chain has TRBV28 and TRBJ2-1, with D perhaps assigned TRBD1 or TRBD2 (5 bases each). The V end lost 5 bases, the J end lost 2 bases, and 13 bases lay between the germline ends. The CDR3 extends over 15 amino acids. Germline V gene data show CDR1 as MDHEN and CDR2 as SYDVKM. The CDR3 sequence is CASSIDGATYNEQFF. The CDR3 DNA follows: TGTGCCAGCAGTATCGACGGGGCCACCTACAATGAGCAGTTCTTC.

The V gene is TRBV19, the J gene TRBJ2-3, with D possibly TRBD2 on 6 matching bases. The V end lost 3 bases, the J end lost 4 bases, and 11 bases lay between the germline ends. Germline CDR1 reads LNHDA; CDR2 reads SQIVND (reference sequence). This CDR3 region has 14 residues. The DNA for the CDR3 is TGTGCCAGTAGTATTGAACTAGCAGCAGATACGCAGTATTTT. Protein product: CASSIELAADTQYF.

The rearrangement links TRBV5-3 to TRBJ2-7; TRBD1 or TRBD2 may be the D gene (5 bases each). TRBV5-3 counts as an open reading frame of uncertain function. V was trimmed by 0 bases and J by 0 bases, leaving 13 bases between them. The CDR3 is 16 residues long. CDR3 in amino acids: CARSLAGTASSYEQYF. The CDR3 nucleotides are TGTGCCAGAAGCTTGGCCGGGACGGCGAGCTCCTACGAGCAGTACTTC.

In nucleotides, the CDR3 is TGTGCCAGCAGCCCCCTGGACGGGTTGGTAGTTGAGCAGTTCTTC. Encoded protein: CASSPLDGLVVEQFF. V and J are TRBV27 and TRBJ2-1; D is uncertain. The ends were cut back, 6 bases at V and 9 bases at J, with 21 bases in the middle. The length of the CDR3 is 15 residues. The germline V gene has CDR1 MNHEY and CDR2 SMNVEV (reference sequence).

This chain connects TRBV28 to TRBJ2-1, with 11 bases that match TRBD1. The CDR3 contains 16 residues. Germline V lookup: CDR1 MDHEN, CDR2 SYDVKM. V dropped 5 bases and J dropped 8; count of bases not matched to a gene: 11. The CDR3 DNA follows: TGTGCCAGCAGTGGGAGGACAGGGGGCCAGTTGGATGAGCAGTTCTTC. Translated, it gives CASSGRTGGQLDEQFF.

This clone was seen a handful of times. The gene calls are TRBV27 and TRBJ2-7, with 7 bases that match TRBD1. The germline V gene encodes CDR1 MNHEY and CDR2 SMNVEV (reference sequence). V shed 5 bases and J 6 bases; nucleotides not matched to a gene: 13. CDR3 length: 15 amino acids. CDR3 DNA: TGTGCCAGCAGTGCCGGGGACAGCACCTGGTCCGAGCAGTACTTC. Its protein is CASSAGDSTWSEQYF.

This chain connects TRBV29-1 to TRBJ1-2, with D possibly being TRBD1 (6 bases). Germline loops: CDR1 SQVTM, CDR2 ANQGSEA. The CDR3 runs 12 residues. The V gene lost 5 bases and the J gene lost 4 bases, with 11 bases spanning the gap. The CDR3, as DNA: TGCAGCGTTAGAGAAGGGGGCTATGGCTACACCTTC. This encodes CSVREGGYGYTF. Looking up the rest from reference TRBV29-1 and TRBJ1-2 gives the full variable domain: SAVISQKPSRDICQRGTSLTIQCQVDSQVTMMFWYRQQPGQSLTLIATANQGSEATYESGFVIDKFPISRPNLTFSTLTVSNMSPEDSSIYLCSVREGGYGYTFGSGTRLTVV.

The J gene is TRBJ1-2, the V gene TRBV5-4, with 12 bases identical to TRBD1. The trim removed 4 bases at V and 5 bases at J, leaving 3 bases unmatched. CDR1 and CDR2 (germline): SGHNT, YYREEE (reference sequence). The CDR3 runs to 14 residues. CDR3 sequence (DNA): TGTGCCAGCAGCGGGGACAGGGGGCCATATGGCTACACCTTC. It codes for CASSGDRGPYGYTF.